This is a list of T cell receptor beta chains from one sample in a study of CD8+ T cells in alopecia areata. Generated by immunoSEQ multiplex PCR, the TCRdb table keeps only in-frame clones and is missing some. This table has about 220,000 clones, more than 45% appearing once. The source was CD4+ T cells sorted from blood, collected at week 4, from a patient treated with tofacitinib. The receptors here all came from a human donor with alopecia areata. The CDR3 runs from the conserved cysteine through the conserved F or W. The D gene is left open where the match is weak. Expanded clones are given a class, and other clones once, few, many or no size at all.

abundance | d_gene | len | j_gene | v_gene | CDR3nt | CDR3aa
NA | NA | 14 | TRBJ2-1 | TRBV18 | TGTGCCAGCTCAGCCTCCACGGGAAACAATGAGCAGTTCTTC | CASSASTGNNEQFF
NA | NA | 15 | TRBJ2-6 | TRBV29-1 | TGCAGCGCTGTCGCCGGACTCTCTGGGGCCAACGTCCTGACTTTC | CSAVAGLSGANVLTF
NA | NA | 14 | TRBJ2-2 | TRBV11-1 | TGTGCCACGCGAGGGGCATCATACACCGGGGAGCTGTTTTTT | CATRGASYTGELFF
once | NA | 15 | TRBJ2-6 | TRBV7-2 | TGTGCCAGCAGCCCTCACCCCCTTGGGGCCAACGTCCTGACTTTC | CASSPHPLGANVLTF
NA | TRBD2 | 13 | TRBJ2-3 | TRBV30 | TGTGCCTGGCTAGCGGGGGGCACAGATACGCAGTATTTT | CAWLAGGTDTQYF
NA | TRBD1 | 13 | TRBJ1-1 | TRBV7-9 | TGTGCCAGCAGCCCAACAGGGGATACTGAAGCTTTCTTT | CASSPTGDTEAFF
NA | NA | 16 | TRBJ1-2 | TRBV5-1 | TGCGCCAGCAGCTTGGGAGGACAACATCATAACTATGGCTACACCTTC | CASSLGGQHHNYGYTF
NA | NA | 14 | TRBJ1-2 | TRBV5-1 | TGCGCCAGCAGCGCCGGACCCGCTAACTATGGCTACACCTTC | CASSAGPANYGYTF
NA | NA | 13 | TRBJ2-3 | TRBV29-1 | TGCAGCGTCGGAATGGGGGCTGGAGATACGCAGTATTTT | CSVGMGAGDTQYF
once | NA | 14 | TRBJ2-7 | TRBV2 | TGTGCCAGCAGTCAGAACAGGGTTACCTACGAGCAGTACTTC | CASSQNRVTYEQYF
NA | NA | 17 | TRBJ2-3 | TRBV5-1 | TGCGCCAGCAGCTTGGGGACGATCTTGTCTAGCACAGATACGCAGTATTTT | CASSLGTILSSTDTQYF
NA | TRBD1 | 14 | TRBJ1-2 | TRBV2 | TGTGCCAGCGTGGGGGACAGCCGCAACTATGGCTACACCTTC | CASVGDSRNYGYTF
NA | NA | 13 | TRBJ2-1 | TRBV2 | TGTGCCAGCGGAAGGGACTGGAACGATGAGCAGTTCTTC | CASGRDWNDEQFF
NA | NA | 12 | TRBJ1-6 | TRBV27 | TGTGCCAGCAGTTTTCTGTCTTCACCCCTCCACTTT | CASSFLSSPLHF
NA | NA | 14 | TRBJ2-7 | TRBV27 | TGTGCCAGTCGGAGGGGGACGACCCACTACGAGCAGTACTTC | CASRRGTTHYEQYF
few | NA | 14 | TRBJ2-4 | TRBV7-6 | TGTGCCAGCAGCCCGAGATCCCGTGGGGACATTCAGTACTTC | CASSPRSRGDIQYF
NA | NA | 11 | TRBJ2-5 | TRBV7-6 | TGTGCCAGCAGCTTTCAAGAGACCCAGTACTTC | CASSFQETQYF
few | NA | 13 | TRBJ1-4 | TRBV2 | TGTGCCACCCTAGGGGGAGTTTATGAAAAACTGTTTTTT | CATLGGVYEKLFF
NA | NA | 13 | TRBJ1-2 | TRBV29-1 | TGCAGCGTTGAAGCGGCAGAGAACTATGGCTACACCTTC | CSVEAAENYGYTF
NA | NA | 13 | TRBJ2-5 | TRBV29-1 | TGCAGCGTTGATGCAGGGACCCAAGAGACCCAGTACTTC | CSVDAGTQETQYF
NA | TRBD1 | 17 | TRBJ1-5 | TRBV27 | TGTGCCAGCAGAGGGACAGGGGACTTGTATAGCAATCAGCCCCAGCATTTT | CASRGTGDLYSNQPQHF
NA | NA | 13 | TRBJ1-1 | TRBV15 | TGTGCCACCAGCAGAGCAAGGACCGCTGAAGCTTTCTTT | CATSRARTAEAFF